A single sample gave rise to the 12 T cell receptor beta chains below, sequenced in a study of blood T cell repertoires in COVID-19. Profiled with immunoSEQ multiplex PCR; TCRdb holds only in-frame clones, not every one. The sample yields around 140,000 clones, about four fifths seen once. Specimen: peripheral blood. These receptors all come from a human donor with acute or convalescent COVID-19. The donor label of this sample is uncertain.

The chain is built from TRBV7-6 and TRBJ1-3; TRBD1 matches at 7 bases. Unmatched junction bases numbered 15, after V lost 5 bases and J lost 8 bases. Germline V lookup: CDR1 SGHVS, CDR2 FNYEAQ. This CDR3 comprises 16 residues. This CDR3 reads CASSKFTGVGRDTIYF. The DNA for the CDR3 is TGTGCCAGCAGCAAATTTACAGGGGTGGGGCGTGACACCATATATTTT.

This clone was detected only once. The V call is TRBV7-8, the J call TRBJ1-2; no reliable D call. Trimming stripped 4 bases from V and 3 bases from J, with 9 bases between. The length of the CDR3 is 13 residues. Germline CDR1 SGHVS, CDR2 FQNEAQ. CDR3 residues: CASSSSPDYGYTF. The CDR3 region has the DNA TGTGCCAGCAGCTCCTCCCCGGACTATGGCTACACCTTC.

As concerns this clone: A much larger clone sits a single nucleotide away, making a read error possible. This chain joins TRBV5-1 and TRBJ1-2, with unresolved D. This CDR3 has 15 residues. CDR1 is SGHRS, CDR2 YFSETQ, per germline. Trimming removed 0 bases at V and 1 base at J, with 10 bases between. The DNA of the CDR3 is TGCGCCAGCAGCTTGGACATACCATTTAACTATGGCTACACCTTC. It codes for CASSLDIPFNYGYTF.

The genes are TRBV19 and TRBJ1-2; TRBD1 might be the D (6 bases). This CDR3 comprises 14 residues. The germline V gene has CDR1 LNHDA and CDR2 SQIVND (reference sequence). V lost 4 bases and J 5 bases, leaving 14 bases between the germline ends. The CDR3 coding sequence is TGTGCCAGTAGTACCCGCTCAGGGGTTTATGGCTACACCTTC. Translating gives CASSTRSGVYGYTF.

In its sample, this clone was seen once. This chain connects TRBV12-3 or TRBV12-4 to TRBJ1-2, with D possibly matching TRBD1 (5 bases). This CDR3 is 13 amino acids long. Trimming left V 0 bases short and J 4 bases short, with 6 bases between. The CDR3 region is CASSLADTYGYTF. CDR3 nucleotide sequence: TGTGCCAGCAGTTTAGCGGACACCTATGGCTACACCTTC.

This chain connects TRBV7-7 to TRBJ2-3, with D possibly being TRBD2 (7 bases). V shed 5 bases and J shed 2 bases, with 14 bases lying between them. The germline V gene has CDR1 SSHAT and CDR2 FNYEAQ (reference sequence). The CDR3 consists of 15 residues. For the CDR3, the DNA is TGTGCCAGCAGCGTCGGCGGGGGCCCCACAGATACGCAGTATTTT. Its translation: CASSVGGGPTDTQYF.

The chain combines TRBV6-5 with TRBJ1-6, with TRBD1 as a possible D gene (6 bases). Germline V gene sequence: CDR1 MNHEY, CDR2 SVGAGI. The CDR3 runs 14 residues. The V end was cut by 9 bases, the J end by 9 bases, with 18 bases between. DNA for the CDR3: TGTGCCAGTATTACAGGGTACGGTAGTTCACCCCTCCACTTT. Its translation is CASITGYGSSPLHF.

The chain joins TRBV7-2 to TRBJ2-7; 7 bases are shared with TRBD1. V shed 5 bases and J 0 bases; nucleotides not matched to a gene: 7. Germline assignment: CDR1 SGHTA and CDR2 FQGNSA. CDR3 size: 15 residues. The CDR3 loop reads CASSERTGSSYEQYF. CDR3 coding DNA: TGTGCCAGCAGCGAACGGACAGGAAGCTCCTACGAGCAGTACTTC.

V is TRBV5-4 and J is TRBJ1-2; D gene uncertain. Germline assignment: CDR1 SGHNT and CDR2 YYREEE (reference sequence). This CDR3 region has 14 residues. V gave up 2 bases and J gave up 7 bases, with 15 bases separating them. CDR3 residues: CASSLRFRVGGYTF. CDR3 DNA: TGTGCCAGCAGCTTAAGATTCCGCGTCGGTGGCTACACCTTC.

The gene calls are TRBV5-8 and TRBJ1-5, with a tentative D call TRBD1 (6 bases). The germline V gene encodes CDR1 SGHTS and CDR2 YDEGEE. The CDR3 is 13 amino acids. V lost 2 bases and J 7 bases, leaving 10 bases between the germline ends. The CDR3 reads CASSFYREQPQHF. The CDR3 DNA sequence: TGTGCCAGCAGCTTTTACAGGGAACAGCCCCAGCATTTT. Variable domain in full (rest from reference TRBV5-8 and TRBJ1-5): EAGVTQSPTHLIKTRGQQATLRCSPISGHTSVYWYQQALGLGLQFLLWYDEGEERNRGNFPPRFSGRQFPNYSSELNVNALELEDSALYLCASSFYREQPQHFGDGTRLSIL.

In DNA, the CDR3 is TGTGCCAGCAGCGTAGGGGGACTGCCGAACACTGAAGCTTTCTTT. Protein: CASSVGGLPNTEAFF. The genes are TRBV9 and TRBJ1-1; a possible D gene is TRBD1 (5 bases). The V end lost 0 bases, the J end lost 1 base, and 10 bases lay between the germline ends. The germline CDR1 and CDR2 sequences are SGDLS and YYNGEE. CDR3 length equals 15 residues.

The sample holds one count of this clone. The V gene is TRBV5-1, the J gene TRBJ1-3; no definite D call. Trimming removed 4 bases from V and 0 bases from J, with 14 bases in between. The CDR3 length is 16 residues. The germline V gene has CDR1 SGHRS and CDR2 YFSETQ. The CDR3 protein is CASSPGASNSGNTIYF. CDR3 coding DNA: TGCGCCAGCAGCCCCGGAGCCAGTAACTCTGGAAACACCATATATTTT.